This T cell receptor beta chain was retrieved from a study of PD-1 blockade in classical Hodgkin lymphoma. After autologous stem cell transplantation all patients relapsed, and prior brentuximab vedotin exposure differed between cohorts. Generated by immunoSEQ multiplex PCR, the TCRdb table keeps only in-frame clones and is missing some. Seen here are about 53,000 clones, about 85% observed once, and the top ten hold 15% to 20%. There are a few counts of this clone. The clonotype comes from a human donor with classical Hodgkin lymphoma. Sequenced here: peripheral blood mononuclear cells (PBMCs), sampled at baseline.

The CDR3 sequence: CARGGGYEQYF. The CDR3 nucleotides are TGTGCCAGAGGGGGGGGGTACGAGCAGTACTTC. The chain joins TRBV2 to TRBJ2-7, with a tentative D call TRBD2 (7 bases). Germline loops: CDR1 SNHLY, CDR2 FYNNEI. V lost 9 bases to trimming and J lost 4 bases, with 10 bases between them. This CDR3 region has 11 residues.